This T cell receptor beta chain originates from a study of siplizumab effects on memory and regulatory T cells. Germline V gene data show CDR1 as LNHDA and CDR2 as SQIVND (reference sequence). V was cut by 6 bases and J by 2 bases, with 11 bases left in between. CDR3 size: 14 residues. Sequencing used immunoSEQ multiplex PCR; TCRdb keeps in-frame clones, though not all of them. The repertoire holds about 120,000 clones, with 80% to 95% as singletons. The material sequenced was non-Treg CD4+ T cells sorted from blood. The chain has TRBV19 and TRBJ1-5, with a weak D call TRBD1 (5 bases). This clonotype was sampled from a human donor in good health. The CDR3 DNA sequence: TGTGCCAGTAGCAGGGTAGGCGGCAATCAGCCCCAGCATTTT. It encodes CASSRVGGNQPQHF.